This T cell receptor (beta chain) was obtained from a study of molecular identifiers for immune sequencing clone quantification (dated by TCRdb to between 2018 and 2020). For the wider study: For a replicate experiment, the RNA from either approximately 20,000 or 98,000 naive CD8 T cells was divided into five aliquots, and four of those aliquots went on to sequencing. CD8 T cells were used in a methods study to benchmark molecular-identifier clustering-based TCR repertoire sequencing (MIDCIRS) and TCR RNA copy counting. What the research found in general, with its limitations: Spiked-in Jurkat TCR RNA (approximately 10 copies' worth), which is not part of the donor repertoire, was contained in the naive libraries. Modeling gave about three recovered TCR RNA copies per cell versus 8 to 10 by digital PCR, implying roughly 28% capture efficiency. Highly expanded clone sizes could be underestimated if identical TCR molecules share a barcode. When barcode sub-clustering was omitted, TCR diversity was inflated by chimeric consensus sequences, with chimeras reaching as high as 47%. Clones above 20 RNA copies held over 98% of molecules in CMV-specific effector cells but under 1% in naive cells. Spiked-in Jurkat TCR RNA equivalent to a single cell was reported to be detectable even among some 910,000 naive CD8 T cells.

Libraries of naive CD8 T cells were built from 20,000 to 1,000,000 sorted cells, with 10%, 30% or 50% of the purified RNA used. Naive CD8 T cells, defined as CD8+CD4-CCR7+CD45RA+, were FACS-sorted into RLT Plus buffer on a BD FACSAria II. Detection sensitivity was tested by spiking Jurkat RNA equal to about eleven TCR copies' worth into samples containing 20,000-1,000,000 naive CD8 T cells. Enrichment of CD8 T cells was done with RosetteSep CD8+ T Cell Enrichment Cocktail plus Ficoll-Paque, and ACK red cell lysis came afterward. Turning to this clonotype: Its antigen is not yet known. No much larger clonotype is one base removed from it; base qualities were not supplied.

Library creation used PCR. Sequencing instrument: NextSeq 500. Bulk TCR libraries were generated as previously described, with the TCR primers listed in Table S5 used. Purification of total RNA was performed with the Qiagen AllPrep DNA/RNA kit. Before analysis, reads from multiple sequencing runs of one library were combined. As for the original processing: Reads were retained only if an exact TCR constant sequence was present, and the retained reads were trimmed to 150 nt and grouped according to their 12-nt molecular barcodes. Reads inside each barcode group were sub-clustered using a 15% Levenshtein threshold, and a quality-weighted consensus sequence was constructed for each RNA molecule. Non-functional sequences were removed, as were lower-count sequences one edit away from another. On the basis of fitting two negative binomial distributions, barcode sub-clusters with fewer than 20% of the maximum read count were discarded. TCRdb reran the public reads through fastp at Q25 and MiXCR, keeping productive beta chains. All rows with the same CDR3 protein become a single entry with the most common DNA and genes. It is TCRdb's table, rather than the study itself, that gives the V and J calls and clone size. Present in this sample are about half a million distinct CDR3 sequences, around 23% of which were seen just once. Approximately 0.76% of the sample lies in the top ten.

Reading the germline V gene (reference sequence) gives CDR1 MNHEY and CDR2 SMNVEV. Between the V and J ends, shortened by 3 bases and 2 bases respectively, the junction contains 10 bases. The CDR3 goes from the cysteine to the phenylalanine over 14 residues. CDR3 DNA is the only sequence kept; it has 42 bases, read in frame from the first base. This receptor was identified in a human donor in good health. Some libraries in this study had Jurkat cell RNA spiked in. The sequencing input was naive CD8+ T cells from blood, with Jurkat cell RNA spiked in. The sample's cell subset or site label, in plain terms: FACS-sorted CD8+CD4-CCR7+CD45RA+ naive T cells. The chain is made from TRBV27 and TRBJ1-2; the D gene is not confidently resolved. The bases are TGTGCCAGCAGTTTGGGTCCGGCAAACTATGGCTACACCTTC. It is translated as CASSLGPANYGYTF.